This passage covers 28 T cell receptor beta chains from one sample sequenced in a study of blood T cell repertoires in COVID-19. TCRdb keeps only in-frame clones here, not all; method: immunoSEQ multiplex PCR. The sample records about 320,000 clones, around 88% being singletons. Sequencing was carried out using peripheral blood. The receptors stem from a woman between 25 and 40 years old with COVID-19, enrolled during active disease.

The chain's CDR3 is CASSSRTGADEQYV. Here the CDR3 DNA reads TGTGCCAGCAGCTCTCGGACAGGGGCGGACGAGCAGTACGTC. The V and J genes are TRBV5-5 and TRBJ2-7; 9 bases align to TRBD1. After removal of 3 bases from V and 5 bases from J, the junction contained 6 bases not matched to a gene. The CDR3 consists of 14 residues. Germline loops: CDR1 SGHKS, CDR2 YYEKEE (reference sequence).

This clone was observed a single time. V is TRBV19 and J is TRBJ2-7; 9 bases are a match to TRBD1. This CDR3 is built from 15 residues. J lost 0 bases, V lost 3 bases, and 3 bases had no gene match. Germline lookup yields CDR1 LNHDA and CDR2 SQIVND (reference sequence). CDR3 sequence: CASSIGQGNSYEQYF. CDR3 DNA: TGTGCCAGTAGTATTGGACAGGGGAACTCCTACGAGCAGTACTTC.

The rearrangement uses TRBV10-3 and TRBJ1-5, with 9 positions matching TRBD1. After removal of 7 bases from V and 2 bases from J, the junction contained 6 bases not matched to a gene. The CDR3 consists of 15 residues. Germline CDR1 reads ENHRY; CDR2 reads SYGVKD. The CDR3 region is CAIKGTGWGNQPQHF. CDR3 DNA sequence: TGTGCCATCAAGGGGACAGGGTGGGGCAATCAGCCCCAGCATTTT.

CDR3 coding DNA: TGTGCCAGCAGTCACAACAGGGGGACTGAAGCTTTCTTT. Protein sequence: CASSHNRGTEAFF. This rearrangement joins TRBV6-2 or TRBV6-3 to TRBJ1-1; 8 bases line up with TRBD1. The junction had 4 bases not matched to a gene; V was cut back by 5 bases and J by 5 bases. This CDR3 is 13 amino acids long. Germline CDR1 MNHEY, CDR2 SVGEGT.

This chain connects TRBV18 to TRBJ2-1, with 8 bases aligning to TRBD2. V dropped 6 bases and J dropped 4; count of bases not matched to a gene: 2. The CDR3 totals 13 residues. The germline gives CDR1 KGHSH, CDR2 LQKENI. The CDR3 protein is CASSEREYNEQFF. CDR3 nucleotide sequence: TGTGCCAGCTCTGAGCGGGAGTACAATGAGCAGTTCTTC.

The sample holds many counts of this clone. The CDR3 loop is CSVEDPSGINTGELFF. The CDR3 DNA follows: TGCAGCGTTGAAGATCCATCGGGAATAAACACCGGGGAGCTGTTTTTT. This chain uses TRBV29-1 with TRBJ2-2; a possible D gene is TRBD2 (5 bases). V was shortened by 0 bases and J by 2 bases, with 13 bases between the two germline ends. There are 16 residues in the CDR3. Germline V lookup: CDR1 SQVTM, CDR2 ANQGSEA.

V usage is TRBV10-3 and J usage is TRBJ2-5; 10 bases align to TRBD2. The CDR3 has 16 residues. Germline CDR1 ENHRY, CDR2 SYGVKD. The trim removed 2 bases at V and 4 bases at J, leaving 7 bases unmatched. The CDR3 sequence: CAISERERGGGETQYF. For the CDR3, the DNA is TGTGCCATCAGTGAGAGAGAGCGGGGGGGCGGAGAGACCCAGTACTTC.

J is TRBJ2-1 and V is TRBV11-3, with D possibly being TRBD2 (6 bases). In germline, CDR1 is SGHNT, CDR2 YENEEA. V shed 4 bases and J shed 9 bases, with 19 bases lying between them. The CDR3 length is 15 residues. The CDR3 DNA follows: TGTGCCAGCAGCTCCCCTTGGGAGGTAAGGAGTGAGCAGTTCTTC. The encoded protein is CASSSPWEVRSEQFF.

The rearrangement links TRBV14 to TRBJ1-2, with 8 bases matching TRBD1. The J segment lost 5 bases and the V segment lost 3 bases, leaving 20 bases of the junction unmatched. Germline CDR1 reads SGHDN; CDR2 reads FVKESK. There are 19 residues in the CDR3. CDR3 sequence (DNA): TGTGCCAGCAGCCAGATCCAGTTTGTGACAGGGGTGGTTGTTTATGGCTACACCTTC. Protein product: CASSQIQFVTGVVVYGYTF.

The genes are TRBV15 and TRBJ1-2; 7 bases line up with TRBD1. V lost 0 bases to trimming and J lost 4 bases; unmatched junction nucleotides: 2. CDR3 size: 14 residues. Germline loops: CDR1 LNHNV, CDR2 YYDKDF (reference sequence). CDR3 coding DNA: TGTGCCACCAGCAGAGAGAGGGGGCCCTATGGCTACACCTTC. Its translation: CATSRERGPYGYTF.

Concerning this clone: Different DNA sequences within this sample yield the same CDR3. J is TRBJ1-2 and V is TRBV6-5; D unclear. The CDR3 is made up of 13 amino acids. Germline assignment: CDR1 MNHEY and CDR2 SVGAGI. Trimming removed 6 bases from V and 0 bases from J, with 8 bases in between. The CDR3 region is CASSLTANYGYTF. As DNA, the CDR3 is TGTGCCAGCAGCCTAACAGCTAACTATGGCTACACCTTC.

The chain recombines TRBV10-1 with TRBJ2-7; D possibly corresponds to TRBD2 (6 bases). This CDR3 has 14 amino acids. Per the germline V gene, CDR1 is WNHNN and CDR2 is SYGVQD (reference sequence). Trimming took off 8 bases at V and 0 bases at J, with 14 bases between the two ends. The CDR3: CASVRGALSYEQYV. CDR3 bases: TGCGCCAGCGTCCGCGGGGCCCTCTCCTACGAGCAGTACGTC.

The chain carries TRBV11-3 and TRBJ1-1; 7 bases are a match to TRBD1. This CDR3 has 14 amino acids. CDR1 SGHNT and CDR2 YENEEA come from the germline V gene. Trimming took 1 base from V and 4 from J; bases not matched to a gene: 3. DNA of the CDR3: TGTGCCAGCAGCTTAGGACAGGGCCTCACTGAAGCTTTCTTT. It codes for CASSLGQGLTEAFF.

This chain uses TRBV9 with TRBJ1-1, with D possibly TRBD1 on 6 matching bases. Germline V lookup: CDR1 SGDLS, CDR2 YYNGEE. The CDR3 is 15 amino acids. The V and J ends lost 1 base and 1 base respectively, with 11 bases between them. This CDR3 reads CASSVTGHQNTEAFF. Written as DNA, the CDR3 is TGTGCCAGCAGCGTAACGGGACACCAGAACACTGAAGCTTTCTTT. The entire variable domain, with the rest obtained from reference TRBV9 and TRBJ1-1, is as follows: DSGVTQTPKHLITATGQRVTLRCSPRSGDLSVYWYQQSLDQGLQFLIQYYNGEERAKGNILERFSAQQFPDLHSELNLSSLELGDSALYFCASSVTGHQNTEAFFGQGTRLTVV.

The V call is TRBV27, the J call TRBJ2-3; TRBD1 matches 10 bases. Trimming took 3 bases from V and 2 from J; bases not matched to a gene: 8. Germline assignment: CDR1 MNHEY and CDR2 SMNVEV (reference sequence). The CDR3 has 17 residues. CDR3 region: CASSFIGTGDDTDTQYF. CDR3 bases: TGTGCCAGCAGTTTCATAGGGACAGGGGACGACACAGATACGCAGTATTTT.

CDR3 bases: TGTGCCAGCAGCGGAAGAACAGGGTTCACTGAAGCTTTCTTT. Translating gives CASSGRTGFTEAFF. This chain joins TRBV7-8 and TRBJ1-1; a weak D match, TRBD1 (6 bases). Looked up from germline, CDR1 is SGHVS and CDR2 is FQNEAQ. Trimming removed 5 bases at V and 4 bases at J, with 14 bases between. The CDR3 spans 14 residues.

The chain recombines TRBV7-9 with TRBJ2-7, with TRBD1 matching over 7 bases. The CDR3 is 13 residues long. Trimming cost V 5 bases and J 5 bases; bases outside gene matches: 6. Germline V gene sequence: CDR1 SEHNR, CDR2 FQNEAQ (reference sequence). CDR3 region: CASSTGQWDEQYF. The DNA for the CDR3 is TGTGCCAGCAGCACGGGACAGTGGGACGAGCAGTACTTC.

The V call is TRBV2, the J call TRBJ2-1; 10 nucleotides line up with TRBD1. This CDR3 has 16 residues. Germline CDR1 is SNHLY and CDR2 is FYNNEI. Trimming cost V 7 bases and J 5 bases; bases outside gene matches: 11. CDR3 DNA sequence: TGTGCCAGCACGTCCAGGGACAGGGGCCCTAACAATGAGCAGTTCTTC. Its translation: CASTSRDRGPNNEQFF.

The rearrangement uses TRBV6-5 and TRBJ2-3; 7 bases agree with TRBD2. The germline V gene encodes CDR1 MNHEY and CDR2 SVGAGI. Losses at the gene ends were 6 bases for V and 0 bases for J; bases not matched to a gene: 6. This CDR3 is built from 15 residues. The CDR3 loop is CASSLGGGSTDTQYF. The CDR3 coding sequence is TGTGCCAGCAGCCTGGGGGGGGGAAGCACAGATACGCAGTATTTT.

The V and J genes are TRBV5-1 and TRBJ1-1, with D possibly being TRBD1 (5 bases). From germline, CDR1 is SGHRS and CDR2 YFSETQ. Trimming left V 7 bases short and J 2 bases short, with 15 bases between. This CDR3 has 14 residues. The CDR3 DNA is TGCGCCAGCCGTTGGCAGGGACTTAACACTGAAGCTTTCTTT. It specifies CASRWQGLNTEAFF. The full variable domain, rest sourced from reference TRBV5-1 and TRBJ1-1, is KAGVTQTPRYLIKTRGQQVTLSCSPISGHRSVSWYQQTPGQGLQFLFEYFSETQRNKGNFPGRFSGRQFSNSRSEMNVSTLELGDSALYLCASRWQGLNTEAFFGQGTRLTVV.

This chain links TRBV29-1 with TRBJ2-3; D ambiguous. V dropped 7 bases and J dropped 2 bases, with 10 bases sitting between them. This CDR3 has 12 amino acids. Germline values: CDR1 SQVTM, CDR2 ANQGSEA. CDR3 nucleotides: TGCAGCGCCGGCGGAGACACAGATACGCAGTATTTT. Translating it yields CSAGGDTDTQYF.

The rearrangement uses TRBV5-1 and TRBJ2-1; TRBD1 matches at 11 bases. The germline CDR1 and CDR2 sequences are SGHRS and YFSETQ. V shed 4 bases, J shed 8 bases, and the junction held 14 bases outside the gene matches. The CDR3 loop spans 17 amino acids. The DNA for the CDR3 is TGCGCCAGCAGCCCGAACCCTCCCGGGACAGGGGGGGATGAGCAGTTCTTC. Residues: CASSPNPPGTGGDEQFF.

This chain connects TRBV4-2 to TRBJ2-1, with 11 bases aligning to TRBD1. J was trimmed by 6 bases and V by 4 bases; bases with no gene match: 8. Germline-derived CDR1 and CDR2 are LGHNA and YNFKEQ. This CDR3 has 16 amino acids. The chain's CDR3 is CASSPYGQGAGNEQFF. In DNA form, the CDR3 reads TGTGCCAGCAGCCCTTACGGACAGGGGGCTGGCAATGAGCAGTTCTTC.

The rearrangement uses TRBV10-3 and TRBJ1-5; D possibly corresponds to TRBD1 (5 bases). From germline, CDR1 is ENHRY and CDR2 SYGVKD. The CDR3 runs 15 residues. Trimming removed 2 bases at V and 0 bases at J, with 8 bases between. CDR3 protein: CAISERQYSNQPQHF. CDR3 bases: TGTGCCATCAGTGAGCGACAGTATAGCAATCAGCCCCAGCATTTT.

This chain links TRBV19 with TRBJ2-3; 7 bases align to TRBD1. This CDR3 is 13 amino acids long. The V segment lost 10 bases and the J segment 3 bases; nucleotides outside the gene matches: 7. The germline gives CDR1 LNHDA, CDR2 SQIVND (reference sequence). CDR3 nucleotide sequence: TGTGCCACCCGAGACAGGGCGACAGATACGCAGTATTTT. Translation gives CATRDRATDTQYF.

V gene TRBV2 combines with J gene TRBJ1-5; D gene uncertain. The CDR3 sequence is 13 residues long. The germline gives CDR1 SNHLY, CDR2 FYNNEI. Trimming cost V 7 bases and J 4 bases, with 11 bases left between them. The CDR3 spells CASKQAWNQPQHF. CDR3 nucleotide sequence: TGTGCCAGCAAGCAGGCTTGGAATCAGCCCCAGCATTTT.

This rearrangement joins TRBV19 to TRBJ1-5; D gene unclear. This CDR3 comprises 13 residues. V was pared by 4 bases and J by 2 bases, with 6 bases between. Germline CDR1 reads LNHDA; CDR2 reads SQIVND (reference sequence). CDR3 sequence reads: CASSNSRNQPQHF. For the CDR3, the DNA is TGTGCCAGTAGTAATAGCCGCAATCAGCCCCAGCATTTT.

The chain links TRBV27 to TRBJ1-6; D is ambiguous. Trimming pared 5 bases from V and 3 bases from J, leaving 23 bases between. CDR3 size: 19 residues. Germline-derived CDR1 and CDR2 are MNHEY and SMNVEV (reference sequence). The CDR3 protein is CASSLTYEAHAFYNSPLHF. CDR3 DNA sequence: TGTGCCAGCAGTCTCACCTATGAGGCCCATGCCTTCTATAATTCACCCCTCCACTTT.